Sequencing of this TCR beta chain was carried out in a study of glioma-infiltrating T cells after dendritic cell vaccination. Study context: Autologous tumor lysate was loaded overnight onto monocyte-derived dendritic cells grown less than 8 days with IL-4 and GM-CSF.

This clone was observed a few times. Stated time point: after dendritic cell vaccination, including at tumor progression/relapse. PBMC sampling occurred before vaccination, two weeks after the third dose, and at progression. Germline loops: CDR1 WSHSY, CDR2 SAAADI. CDR3 length equals 13 residues. The V gene end was trimmed by 3 bases and the J gene end by 10 bases; junction bases not matched to a gene: 2. Amplification used 60 V beta primers and 13 J beta primers. The assay was immunoSEQ multiplex PCR, and TCRdb's table has in-frame clones only and misses some. Of over 55,000 clones detected, about four fifths appear once; the ten largest clones hold 15% to 17%.

This clonotype was obtained from a human donor with glioblastoma. The rearrangement links TRBV10-2 to TRBJ1-4; 10 nucleotides align to TRBD1. The input for sequencing was blood, taken after dendritic cell vaccination. CDR3 in amino acids: CASSDRTGGKLFF. CDR3 nucleotides: TGCGCCAGCAGTGACCGGACAGGGGGAAAACTGTTTTTT.